This is a list of T cell receptor beta chains from one sample in a study of T cells after yellow fever vaccination. Each CDR3 protein is one row after TCRdb ran MiXCR on the 5' RACE reads. The sample records some 400,000 distinct CDR3 sequences, around 6.5% being singletons. The specimen was PBMCs, collected 5 days after the yellow fever booster vaccination. All receptors come from a man under 40 who received the YFV17D yellow fever vaccine. Each CDR3 is given with its conserved first and last residue. The D gene is left open where the match is weak. The size of a clone is reported for some rows only, either as once, few or many, or as a class for expanded clones.

>TRBV7-9|many|TRBD1|TRBJ2-1
CASSLTSGGYNEQFF
TGTGCCAGCAGCTTAACATCAGGGGGCTACAATGAGCAGTTCTTC
>TRBV6-5|many|TRBD2|TRBJ2-1
CASSSHQKLAGVQNEQFF
TGTGCCAGCAGTTCCCACCAGAAACTAGCGGGAGTTCAGAATGAGCAGTTCTTC
>TRBV20-1|few|.|TRBJ1-5
CSARELGAGNQPQHF
TGCAGTGCCCGAGAGCTGGGGGCTGGCAATCAGCCCCAGCATTTT
>TRBV7-2|.|.|TRBJ2-7
CASSSRGSGMGGYEQYF
TGTGCCAGCAGCTCGAGGGGGTCAGGGATGGGGGGCTACGAGCAGTACTTC
>TRBV4-3|.|.|TRBJ1-6
CASSQDTGPNNSPLHF
TGCGCCAGCAGCCAAGACACAGGACCGAATAATTCACCCCTCCACTTT
>TRBV7-2|.|.|TRBJ2-7
CASSFQGGSFYEQYF
TGTGCCAGCAGCTTCCAGGGGGGATCATTCTACGAGCAGTACTTC
>TRBV6-5|many|TRBD2|TRBJ2-3
CASSSRLAGDRDTQYF
TGTGCCAGCAGTTCGCGACTAGCGGGAGATCGGGATACGCAGTATTTT
>TRBV19|.|TRBD1|TRBJ2-4
CASIPRAGTGKNIQYF
TGTGCCAGTATCCCTCGTGCCGGGACAGGGAAAAACATTCAGTACTTC
>TRBV29-1|few|.|TRBJ2-1
CSVETGNYNEQFF
TGCAGCGTTGAAACGGGGAATTACAATGAGCAGTTCTTC
>TRBV5-6|few|.|TRBJ2-7
CASRPVVGGAYEQYF
TGTGCCAGCAGACCAGTGGTAGGCGGAGCCTACGAGCAGTACTTC
>TRBV6-1|few|TRBD1|TRBJ2-7
CASRREGTGGDEQYF
TGTGCCAGCAGGAGGGAGGGGACAGGGGGCGACGAGCAGTACTTC
>TRBV2|many|.|TRBJ1-2
CASNLNDWNYGYTF
TGTGCCAGCAACCTTAACGACTGGAACTATGGCTACACCTTC
>TRBV20-1|few|TRBD2|TRBJ2-5
CSARSGTFGAETQYF
TGCAGTGCTAGAAGCGGGACCTTCGGAGCAGAGACCCAGTACTTC
>TRBV4-3|many|TRBD2|TRBJ2-1
CASSQNRLAGVGIDEQFF
TGCGCCAGCAGCCAAAATCGGCTAGCGGGAGTAGGTATCGATGAGCAGTTCTTC
>TRBV20-1|.|TRBD2|TRBJ2-7
CSAVKRDSYEQYF
TGCAGTGCTGTGAAGCGGGATTCTTACGAGCAGTACTTC
>TRBV4-2|many|.|TRBJ2-5
CASSQSGTGFQETQYF
TGTGCCAGCAGCCAGTCCGGGACGGGATTTCAAGAGACCCAGTACTTC
>TRBV29-1|few|TRBD2|TRBJ2-5
CSVLGLAGVSVTQYF
TGCAGCGTTCTTGGACTAGCGGGAGTTTCGGTGACCCAGTACTTC
>TRBV7-2|.|TRBD2|TRBJ2-1
CASSPQGGNEQFF
TGTGCCAGCAGCCCCCAGGGAGGGAATGAGCAGTTCTTC
>TRBV5-1|many|TRBD1|TRBJ2-5
CASSIPGQKGTQYF
TGCGCCAGCAGCATCCCGGGACAGAAGGGGACCCAGTACTTC
>TRBV7-2|.|TRBD1|TRBJ2-1
CASSKAGTGRYNEQFF
TGTGCCAGCAGCAAAGCCGGGACAGGGAGGTACAATGAGCAGTTCTTC
>TRBV12-3/TRBV12-4|few|TRBD1|TRBJ2-1
CASSFSDQGARIYRGEQFF
TGTGCCAGCAGTTTCTCAGATCAGGGGGCGCGAATCTACAGGGGTGAGCAGTTCTTC
>TRBV20-1|few|TRBD2|TRBJ2-5
CSASRRGGTETQYF
TGCAGTGCTTCTCGCCGGGGGGGTACGGAGACCCAGTACTTC
>TRBV20-1|.|TRBD2|TRBJ2-1
CSAGRATNEQFF
TGCAGTGCCGGGAGGGCCACGAATGAGCAGTTCTTC
>TRBV20-1|few|TRBD2|TRBJ2-7
CSASLAGGPYEQYF
TGCAGTGCTAGCCTAGCGGGAGGGCCGTACGAGCAGTACTTC
>TRBV4-3|.|TRBD1|TRBJ1-2
CASSRNYDRGGDYGYTF
TGCGCCAGCAGCCGCAATTATGACAGGGGGGGCGACTATGGCTACACCTTC
>TRBV20-1|.|TRBD1|TRBJ1-2
CSAKGQGMVADYGYTF
TGCAGTGCTAAAGGACAGGGAATGGTTGCTGACTATGGCTACACCTTC
>TRBV5-4|few|.|TRBJ2-5
CASSLLGEETQYF
TGTGCCAGCAGCTTGCTGGGGGAAGAGACCCAGTACTTC
>TRBV6-1|many|.|TRBJ2-2
CASSIGGGQMELFF
TGTGCCAGCAGTATCGGAGGGGGGCAAATGGAGCTGTTTTTT